One sample yielded the 20 T cell receptor beta chains listed below, sequenced in a study of blood T cell dynamics during melanoma immunotherapy. The table came from immunoSEQ multiplex PCR; TCRdb's copy has only in-frame clones and leaves some out. The data contain 3,500 to 5,000 clones, around 84% of them singletons. Time point specified: pre-treatment baseline. The sample in question was blood, obtained from a patient treated with checkpoint blockade. The receptors derive from a human donor with melanoma.

The rearrangement links TRBV6-6 to TRBJ2-7; 7 bases are a match to TRBD2. After removal of 2 bases from V and 2 bases from J, the junction contained 3 bases not matched to a gene. The CDR3 runs to 14 residues. Germline loops: CDR1 MNHNY, CDR2 SVGAGI (reference sequence). The CDR3: CASSYPAGTYEQYF. The CDR3 bases are TGTGCCAGCAGTTACCCAGCGGGGACCTACGAGCAGTACTTC.

V usage is TRBV29-1 and J usage is TRBJ1-1, with D uncertain. Trimming took 8 bases from V and 3 from J, leaving 16 bases between them. This CDR3 region has 13 residues. Germline loops: CDR1 SQVTM, CDR2 ANQGSEA. The DNA for the CDR3 is TGCAGCCCCTGGAAGGCTTCCCACACTGAAGCTTTCTTT. This gives the protein CSPWKASHTEAFF.

This clone was seen a few times. The chain combines TRBV7-8 with TRBJ1-6; D not certain. CDR3 size: 15 residues. V was cut by 1 base and J by 9 bases, with 13 bases left in between. Per germline, CDR1 SGHVS and CDR2 FQNEAQ. CDR3 coding DNA: TGTGCCAGCAGCTTAGGGACTAGAGGGAGTTCACCCCTCCACTTT. Amino acid sequence: CASSLGTRGSSPLHF.

The chain recombines TRBV5-1 with TRBJ1-2, with D perhaps matching TRBD1 (5 bases). In germline, CDR1 is SGHRS, CDR2 YFSETQ. This CDR3 comprises 15 residues. The V gene lost 4 bases and the J gene lost 6 bases, with 19 bases spanning the gap. The CDR3 nucleotides read TGCGCCAGCAGCGGCGGAGACAGTATTCGACATGGCTACACCTTC. This gives the protein CASSGGDSIRHGYTF.

This clone came up once. V usage is TRBV5-1 and J usage is TRBJ1-1; D is unclear. This CDR3 contains 15 residues. CDR1 and CDR2 from the germline V gene are SGHRS and YFSETQ. Between the trimmed V and J ends, which lost 0 bases and 4 bases, there was a span of 13 bases. The CDR3 here is CASSLAPGPSTEAFF. The CDR3 region has the DNA TGCGCCAGCAGCTTGGCCCCGGGCCCGAGCACTGAAGCTTTCTTT.

This sequence joins TRBV5-1 and TRBJ2-6; TRBD1 agrees at 8 bases. The CDR3 length is 18 residues. Germline-derived CDR1 and CDR2 are SGHRS and YFSETQ. J was trimmed by 0 bases and V by 4 bases; bases with no gene match: 9. In nucleotides, the CDR3 is TGCGCCAGCAGCCCGGGGACAGGTCACCGCTCTGGGGCCAACGTCCTGACTTTC. This encodes CASSPGTGHRSGANVLTF.

V and J are TRBV6-6 and TRBJ2-1; no firm D call. This CDR3 spans 11 amino acids. Germline CDR1 and CDR2: MNHNY and SVGAGI (reference sequence). V lost 2 bases to trimming and J lost 9 bases, with 5 bases between them. The DNA of the CDR3 is TGTGCCAGCAGTTACCCAGCTGAGCAGTTCTTC. Its protein is CASSYPAEQFF.

This clone has just one count. The chain employs TRBV19 and TRBJ2-6, with D maybe TRBD2 (5 bases). The V end lost 5 bases, the J end lost 4 bases, and 9 bases lay between the germline ends. CDR3 length: 14 residues. CDR1 and CDR2 from the germline V gene are LNHDA and SQIVND (reference sequence). In nucleotides, the CDR3 is TGTGCCAGTAGTTTGCCGGGAGGGGCCAACGTCCTGACTTTC. It codes for CASSLPGGANVLTF.

This clone was found once. V usage is TRBV18 and J usage is TRBJ1-6; 9 positions agree with TRBD1. Germline loops: CDR1 KGHSH, CDR2 LQKENI. The CDR3 loop spans 14 amino acids. V shed 5 bases, J shed 8 bases, and the junction held 4 bases outside the gene matches. The CDR3, as DNA: TGTGCCAGCTCAAAGACAGGGGGGGATTCACCCCTCCACTTT. Its translation is CASSKTGGDSPLHF.

Here the CDR3 reads CAWVPGQGFLGYEQYF. Here the CDR3 DNA reads TGTGCCTGGGTACCGGGACAGGGGTTTCTGGGCTACGAGCAGTACTTC. The chain employs TRBV30 and TRBJ2-7, with 10 bases aligning to TRBD1. CDR1 and CDR2 from the germline V gene are GTSNPN and SVGIG (reference sequence). V shed 5 bases and J 3 bases; nucleotides not matched to a gene: 13. CDR3 length: 16 residues.

The chain couples TRBV11-2 to TRBJ1-1; TRBD1 might be the D (5 bases). This CDR3 comprises 15 residues. Trimming pared 1 base from V and 1 base from J, leaving 10 bases between. CDR1 is SGHAT, CDR2 FQNNGV, per germline. CDR3 nucleotide sequence: TGTGCCAGCAGCTTAGGGGGGGGAGGGAACACTGAAGCTTTCTTT. Translating it yields CASSLGGGGNTEAFF.

This clone has more than one count but fewer than ten. J is TRBJ2-5 and V is TRBV6-1; TRBD2 matches at 11 bases. The V gene's germline CDR1 is MNHNS and CDR2 SASEGT. This CDR3 has 17 residues. Trimming at V came to 4 bases and at J to 0 bases, leaving 7 bases not matched to a gene. The CDR3 DNA reads TGTGCCAGCAGTGCCGCCCGGACTAGCGGGTACCAAGAGACCCAGTACTTC. It specifies CASSAARTSGYQETQYF.

This sequence joins TRBV9 and TRBJ2-2; D uncertain. The germline V and J ends were trimmed by 1 base and 1 base, with 5 bases remaining between them. There are 14 residues in the CDR3. Germline values: CDR1 SGDLS, CDR2 YYNGEE. The CDR3 region is CASSVRWNTGELFF. The CDR3 nucleotides are TGTGCCAGCAGCGTAAGGTGGAACACCGGGGAGCTGTTTTTT.

This chain uses TRBV2 with TRBJ1-1, with a weak D call TRBD1 (6 bases). The CDR3 has 13 residues. Trimming took off 11 bases at V and 1 base at J, with 14 bases between the two ends. CDR1 SNHLY and CDR2 FYNNEI come from the germline V gene. Here the CDR3 reads CAERGRGNTEAFF. CDR3 nucleotide sequence: TGTGCCGAGCGGGGCAGGGGGAACACTGAAGCTTTCTTT.

As concerns this clone: This CDR3 is also generated by other DNA sequences in the sample. CDR3 sequence reads: CAWGTLDRALHF. The CDR3 nucleotides read TGTGCCTGGGGGACACTTGATAGGGCACTCCACTTT. The gene calls are TRBV30 and TRBJ1-6; the D gene is possibly TRBD1 (6 bases). Trimming took 5 bases from V and 16 from J, leaving 18 bases between them. CDR3 length: 12 residues. The germline V gene encodes CDR1 GTSNPN and CDR2 SVGIG (reference sequence).

The chain recombines TRBV19 with TRBJ2-7; 7 bases agree with TRBD2. Germline loops: CDR1 LNHDA, CDR2 SQIVND (reference sequence). There are 15 residues in the CDR3. V dropped 5 bases and J dropped 0; count of bases not matched to a gene: 7. CDR3 region: CASSARDYPSYEQYF. For the CDR3, the DNA is TGTGCCAGTAGTGCCCGGGACTATCCCTCCTACGAGCAGTACTTC.

This clone appeared once. The J gene is TRBJ1-1, the V gene TRBV29-1; 10 bases match TRBD1. Trimming took 7 bases from V and 4 from J; bases not matched to a gene: 6. The CDR3 sequence is 13 residues long. Germline V gene data show CDR1 as SQVTM and CDR2 as ANQGSEA. For the CDR3, the DNA is TGCAGCGCTGACAGGGGGCATCGCACTGAAGCTTTCTTT. This codes for CSADRGHRTEAFF.

This clone was found a few times. This rearrangement joins TRBV15 to TRBJ2-7; D is unclear. CDR3 length: 13 amino acids. Germline CDR1 reads LNHNV; CDR2 reads YYDKDF (reference sequence). The V and J ends lost 0 bases and 6 bases respectively, with 9 bases between them. CDR3 bases: TGTGCCACCAGCAGAGATCTCGGTACCGAGCAGTACTTC. Its translation: CATSRDLGTEQYF. The whole variable domain, remainder taken from reference TRBV15 and TRBJ2-7, is DAMVIQNPRYQVTQFGKPVTLSCSQTLNHNVMYWYQQKSSQAPKLLFHYYDKDFNNEADTPDNFQSRRPNTSFCFLDIRSPGLGDTAMYLCATSRDLGTEQYFGPGTRLTVT.

The chain links TRBV30 to TRBJ1-6, with D uncertain. This CDR3 has 14 amino acids. Per germline, CDR1 GTSNPN and CDR2 SVGIG (reference sequence). Trimming removed 3 bases from V and 3 bases from J, with 9 bases in between. The CDR3 sequence: CAWRPSYYNSPLHF. In nucleotides, the CDR3 is TGTGCCTGGAGGCCTTCTTACTATAATTCACCCCTCCACTTT.

The V gene is TRBV15, the J gene TRBJ2-7; perhaps TRBD2 as D (7 bases). CDR3 length equals 15 residues. Germline CDR1 LNHNV, CDR2 YYDKDF (reference sequence). V was clipped by 5 bases and J by 3 bases, with 17 bases between them. The CDR3 protein is CATSGKGGVYYEQYF. CDR3 in DNA: TGTGCCACCAGCGGTAAAGGGGGGGTCTACTACGAGCAGTACTTC.